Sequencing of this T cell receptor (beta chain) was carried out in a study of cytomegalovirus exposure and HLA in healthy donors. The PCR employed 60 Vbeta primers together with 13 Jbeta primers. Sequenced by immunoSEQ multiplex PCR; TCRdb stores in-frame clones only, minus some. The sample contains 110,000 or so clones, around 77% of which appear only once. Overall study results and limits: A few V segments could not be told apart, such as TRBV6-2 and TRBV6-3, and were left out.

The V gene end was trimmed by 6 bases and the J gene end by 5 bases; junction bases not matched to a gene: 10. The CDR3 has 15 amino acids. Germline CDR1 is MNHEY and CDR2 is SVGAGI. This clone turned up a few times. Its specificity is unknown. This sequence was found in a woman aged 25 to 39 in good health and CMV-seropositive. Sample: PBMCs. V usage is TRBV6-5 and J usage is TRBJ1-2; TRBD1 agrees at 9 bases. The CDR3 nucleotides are TGTGCCAGCAGCCGGGTAACAGGGGGCGGATATGGCTACACCTTC. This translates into CASSRVTGGGYGYTF.